This TCR beta chain was found in a study of CD8+ T cells in alopecia areata. Broader study findings: Greater clonality was observed in lesional scalp samples, especially alopecia totalis/universalis, versus normal scalp.

Treatment here: oral pan-JAK inhibitor, 5-10 mg twice daily. Comments on this clone: What it binds is not known.

In each case, RNA was isolated and then reverse transcribed into cDNA as the sequencing template. The repertoire was sequenced with immunoSEQ multiplex PCR; TCRdb's copy has only in-frame clones and lacks some. The sample has 250,000 to 300,000 clones; more than 45% are singletons. The length of the CDR3 is 15 residues. V lost 3 bases and J lost 4; bases outside the gene matches: 9. CDR1 is SQVTM and CDR2 is ANQGSEA in the germline V gene. The origin of this receptor is a human donor with alopecia areata. Sequenced here: CD4+ T cells sorted from blood, sampled at week 24, from a patient treated with tofacitinib. The V and J genes are TRBV29-1 and TRBJ2-3, with 8 bases matching TRBD2. The CDR3 DNA follows: TGCAGCGTTGAGATACCGGGACTAGGGGCAGATACGCAGTATTTT. Translation: CSVEIPGLGADTQYF.